This entry is about one T cell receptor (beta chain). This sample was taken from a study of blood T cell repertoires in COVID-19. About the study: PBMCs, B-cell-depleted T cells, or T cells provided the cDNA or gDNA that made up the material.

This CDR3 comprises 12 residues. The V gene's germline CDR1 is MNHNS and CDR2 SASEGT. Trimming left V 1 base short and J 8 bases short, with 8 bases between. Repertoires were generated with immunoSEQ multiplex PCR, while TCRdb's copy carries only in-frame clones and drops some. The data hold about 310,000 clones, with roughly 86% observed a single time. The sample taken for sequencing was peripheral blood. The receptor was isolated from a woman between 45 and 65 years old who had recovered from COVID-19. The chain combines TRBV6-1 with TRBJ1-1; D is uncertain. CDR3 amino acids: CASSEDGREAFF. The CDR3, as DNA: TGTGCCAGCAGTGAAGACGGCAGGGAAGCTTTCTTT.